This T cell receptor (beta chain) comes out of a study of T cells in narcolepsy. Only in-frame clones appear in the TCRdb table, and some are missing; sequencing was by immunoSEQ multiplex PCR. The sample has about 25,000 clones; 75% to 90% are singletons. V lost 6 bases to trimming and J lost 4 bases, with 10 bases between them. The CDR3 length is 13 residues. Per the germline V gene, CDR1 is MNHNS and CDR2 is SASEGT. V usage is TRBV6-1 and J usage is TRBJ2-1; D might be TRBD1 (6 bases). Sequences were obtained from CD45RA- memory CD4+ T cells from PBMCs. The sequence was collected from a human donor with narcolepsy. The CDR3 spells CASRRDTYNEQFF. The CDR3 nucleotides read TGTGCCAGCAGACGGGACACGTACAATGAGCAGTTCTTC.